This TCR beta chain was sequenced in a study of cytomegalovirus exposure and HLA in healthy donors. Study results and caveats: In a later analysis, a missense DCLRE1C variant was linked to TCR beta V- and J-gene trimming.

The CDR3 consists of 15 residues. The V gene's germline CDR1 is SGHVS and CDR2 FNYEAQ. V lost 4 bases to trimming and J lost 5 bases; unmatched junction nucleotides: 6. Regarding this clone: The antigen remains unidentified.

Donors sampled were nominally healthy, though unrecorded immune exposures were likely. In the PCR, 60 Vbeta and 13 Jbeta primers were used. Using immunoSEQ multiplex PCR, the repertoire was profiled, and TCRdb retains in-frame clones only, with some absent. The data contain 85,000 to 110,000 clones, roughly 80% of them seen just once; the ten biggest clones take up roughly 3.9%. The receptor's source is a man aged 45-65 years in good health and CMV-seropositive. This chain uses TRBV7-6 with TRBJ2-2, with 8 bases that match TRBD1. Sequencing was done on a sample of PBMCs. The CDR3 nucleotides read TGTGCCAGCAGCTCCAGACAGGGGTATACCGGGGAGCTGTTTTTT. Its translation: CASSSRQGYTGELFF.